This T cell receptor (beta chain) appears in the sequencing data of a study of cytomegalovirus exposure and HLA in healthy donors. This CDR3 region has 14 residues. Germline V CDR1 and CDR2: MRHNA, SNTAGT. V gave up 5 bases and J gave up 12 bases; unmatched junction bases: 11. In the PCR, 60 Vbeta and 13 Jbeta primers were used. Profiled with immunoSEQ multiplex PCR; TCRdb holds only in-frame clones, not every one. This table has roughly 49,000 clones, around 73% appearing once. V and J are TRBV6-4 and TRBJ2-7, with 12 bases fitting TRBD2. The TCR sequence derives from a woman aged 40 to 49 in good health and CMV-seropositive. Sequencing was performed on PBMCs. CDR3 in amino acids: CASSKTSGGPPLYF. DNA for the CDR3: TGTGCCAGCAGTAAGACTAGCGGGGGACCTCCGCTGTACTTC.